This T cell receptor (beta chain) stems from a study of blood T cell repertoires in COVID-19. Study-level background: The study drew acute and convalescent COVID-19 samples from the United States, Italy and Spain. PBMCs, B-cell-depleted T cells, or T cells provided the cDNA or gDNA that made up the material.

Per the original data handling: How many nucleated cells were present was estimated from reference gene primer amplification. Assay: immunoSEQ multiplex PCR; the TCRdb copy retains only in-frame clones and omits some. The V and J calls and clone size come from that table; D and trimming were worked out from the DNA. This sample has approximately 210,000 clones, with almost 85% found just once. Germline CDR1 is MNHEY and CDR2 is SVGAGI. The CDR3 is 13 amino acids. V was cut by 8 bases and J by 8 bases, with 18 bases left in between. This clonotype originated in a woman between 45 and 65 years old with active or convalescent COVID-19. The sample comprised peripheral blood. The rearrangement joins TRBV6-5 to TRBJ1-2; possible D gene TRBD1, 6 bases. The CDR3 sequence: CASGSRGYGGYTF. The CDR3 coding sequence is TGTGCCAGCGGGTCCAGGGGATATGGGGGCTACACCTTC.